This is a list of T cell receptor beta chains from one sample in a study of blood T cell repertoires in COVID-19. TCRdb keeps only in-frame clones here, not all; method: immunoSEQ multiplex PCR. Among approximately 350,000 clones listed, 70% to 90% were seen once. The sample taken for sequencing was peripheral blood. These receptor sequences come from a woman in her sixties or seventies with COVID-19, enrolled during active disease. The CDR3 runs from the conserved cysteine through the conserved F or W. The D gene is left open where the match is weak. Only part of the rows carry a size: once, few, many, or a class if the clone is expanded.

v_call	j_call	clone_size	d_call	cdr3_aa	cdr3_nt
TRBV1	TRBJ2-3	.	.	CTSRPDRAPQRNTDTQYF	TGCACCAGCCGTCCGGACAGGGCACCACAGCGGAACACAGATACGCAGTATTTT
TRBV6-5	TRBJ1-1	.	.	CASKKTVNTEAFF	TGTGCCAGCAAAAAGACAGTGAACACTGAAGCTTTCTTT
TRBV18	TRBJ1-6	.	TRBD1	CASSPVSRDRNSPLHF	TGTGCCAGCTCACCTGTGAGCCGGGACAGGAATTCACCCCTCCACTTT
TRBV30	TRBJ2-3	.	TRBD2	CAWTSGGTSTDTQYF	TGTGCCTGGACTAGCGGGGGGACCAGCACAGATACGCAGTATTTT
TRBV11-2	TRBJ1-3	.	TRBD1	CASSSDRPSNTIYF	TGTGCCAGCAGCTCGGACAGGCCAAGCAACACCATATATTTT
TRBV6-6	TRBJ1-2	.	.	CASSYGGYGYTF	TGTGCCAGCAGTTACGGAGGGTATGGCTACACCTTC
TRBV19	TRBJ1-2	.	.	CASTLSGGGPNSYGYTF	TGTGCCAGTACCCTCAGCGGCGGAGGACCTAACTCCTATGGCTACACCTTC
TRBV9	TRBJ1-6	.	.	CASSVDPPSGNSPLHF	TGTGCCAGCAGCGTAGACCCGCCCTCAGGGAATTCACCCCTCCACTTT
TRBV6-6	TRBJ1-5	.	.	CASSYSQYSNQPQHF	TGTGCCAGCAGTTACTCCCAGTATAGCAATCAGCCCCAGCATTTT
TRBV30	TRBJ1-1	.	.	CAWSVLGQGKAFF	TGTGCCTGGAGTGTACTTGGGCAGGGAAAAGCTTTCTTT
TRBV27	TRBJ2-7	once	TRBD1	CASSPNRGLNEQYF	TGTGCCAGCAGTCCGAACAGGGGGCTGAACGAGCAGTACTTC
TRBV4-3	TRBJ2-7	.	.	CASSKLGRGYEQYF	TGCGCCAGTTCGAAGTTGGGCAGGGGCTACGAGCAGTACTTC
TRBV6-5	TRBJ1-6	.	TRBD1	CASSPGQKSSPLHF	TGTGCCAGCAGCCCGGGACAGAAGAGTTCACCCCTCCACTTT
TRBV12-3/TRBV12-4	TRBJ2-2	.	.	CASSFSGTGELFF	TGTGCCAGCAGTTTTTCAGGGACCGGGGAGCTGTTTTTT
TRBV6-1	TRBJ2-1	.	TRBD2	CASSELAGSTYNEQFF	TGTGCCAGCAGTGAACTAGCGGGGTCCACCTACAATGAGCAGTTCTTC
TRBV6-2/TRBV6-3	TRBJ2-1	.	.	CASTPLLAANEQFF	TGTGCCAGCACCCCTTTATTAGCCGCCAATGAGCAGTTCTTC
TRBV6-2/TRBV6-3	TRBJ2-3	.	.	CASSPRGTQYF	TGTGCCAGCAGTCCACGAGGCACGCAGTATTTT
TRBV4-1	TRBJ2-7	.	.	CASSQTTYEQYF	TGCGCCAGCAGCCAAACTACCTACGAGCAGTACTTC
TRBV5-4	TRBJ1-2	.	TRBD1	CASSPGTALRGYTF	TGTGCCAGCAGCCCCGGGACAGCCCTTCGGGGCTACACCTTC
TRBV3-1/TRBV3-2	TRBJ1-1	.	.	CASSQDSGKAFF	TGTGCCAGCAGCCAAGATTCGGGAAAAGCTTTCTTT
TRBV5-1	TRBJ1-1	.	TRBD1	CASSLAAGGVGAFF	TGCGCCAGCAGCTTGGCCGCAGGGGGCGTTGGAGCTTTCTTT
TRBV6-1	TRBJ2-7	once	.	CASSEVQGSYEQYF	TGTGCCAGCAGTGAAGTACAGGGCTCCTACGAGCAGTACTTC
TRBV5-1	TRBJ1-2	.	.	CASRQLQGNYGYTF	TGCGCCAGCCGACAATTACAGGGCAACTATGGCTACACCTTC
TRBV2	TRBJ2-3	.	TRBD1	CASIGDRITDTQYF	TGTGCCAGCATCGGGGACAGAATTACCGATACGCAGTATTTT
TRBV2	TRBJ1-5	.	TRBD1	CASNRGGNQPQHF	TGTGCCAGCAACAGGGGAGGCAATCAGCCCCAGCATTTT
TRBV5-1	TRBJ2-4	.	TRBD2	CASSEGLAGNIQYF	TGCGCCAGCAGCGAGGGACTAGCGGGGAACATTCAGTACTTC
TRBV7-3	TRBJ2-5	.	.	CASSLQGAGETQYF	TGTGCCAGCAGCTTACAGGGAGCGGGAGAGACCCAGTACTTC
TRBV5-1	TRBJ2-1	.	.	CASSSGGQSSYNEQFF	TGCGCCAGCAGCTCCGGGGGGCAGAGCTCCTACAATGAGCAGTTCTTC
TRBV6-5	TRBJ2-1	.	TRBD1	CASKWTGVYNEQFF	TGTGCCAGCAAGTGGACAGGGGTCTACAATGAGCAGTTCTTC
TRBV6-6	TRBJ2-7	.	TRBD1	CASSYSTGRADEQYF	TGTGCCAGCAGTTACTCGACAGGGCGGGCGGACGAGCAGTACTTC
TRBV11-3	TRBJ1-1	.	.	CASRSTSGGNTEAFF	TGTGCCAGCAGATCAACCTCAGGAGGGAACACTGAAGCTTTCTTT
TRBV15	TRBJ1-2	.	.	CATSRDMQEYGYTF	TGTGCCACCAGCAGAGATATGCAGGAATATGGCTACACCTTC
TRBV10-3	TRBJ1-3	.	.	CAISGLAGESGNTIYF	TGTGCCATCAGTGGCTTAGCCGGGGAATCTGGAAACACCATATATTTT
TRBV27	TRBJ2-2	.	TRBD2	CARGEGLAGAAHTGELFF	TGTGCCAGGGGAGAAGGACTAGCGGGGGCCGCGCACACCGGGGAGCTGTTTTTT
TRBV12-5	TRBJ1-2	once	.	CASGLTGRVYGYTF	TGTGCTAGTGGCTTGACAGGAAGGGTCTATGGCTACACCTTC
TRBV11-2	TRBJ2-2	.	.	CASRLAEGRRLKTGELFF	TGTGCCAGCAGACTAGCTGAGGGGAGGCGACTAAAGACCGGGGAGCTGTTTTTT
TRBV13	TRBJ2-7	once	TRBD1	CASSGRDRGYEQYF	TGTGCCAGCAGCGGACGGGACAGGGGCTACGAGCAGTACTTC
TRBV30	TRBJ2-3	.	TRBD2	CAWRLAGSNTQYF	TGTGCCTGGAGACTAGCGGGGTCCAATACGCAGTATTTT
TRBV6-5	TRBJ1-5	.	.	CASSPGGTLSLSHF	TGTGCCAGCAGTCCGGGGGGCACCCTATCGCTCTCGCATTTT
TRBV28	TRBJ1-2	.	.	CASTLTSLSRDGYTF	TGTGCCAGCACCCTAACGTCACTTTCCCGGGATGGCTACACCTTC
TRBV5-4	TRBJ2-1	.	.	CASSGTLREQFF	TGTGCCAGCAGCGGGACTCTCCGTGAGCAGTTCTTC
TRBV9	TRBJ2-1	.	TRBD2	CASSVARLASNEQFF	TGTGCCAGCAGCGTAGCCCGACTAGCAAGCAATGAGCAGTTCTTC
TRBV19	TRBJ1-5	.	TRBD1	CASSVQGAGNQPQHF	TGTGCCAGTAGTGTCCAGGGGGCAGGCAATCAGCCCCAGCATTTT
TRBV18	TRBJ1-3	.	TRBD1	CASSPQGAAGNTIYF	TGTGCCAGCTCACCACAGGGGGCCGCTGGAAACACCATATATTTT
TRBV11-2	TRBJ1-6	.	.	CASSLVRGRDSPLHF	TGTGCCAGCAGCTTGGTCAGGGGCAGGGATTCACCCCTCCACTTT